The clone carrying this TCR beta chain was counted at least ten times. No antigen is known for it. These data belong to a study of post-analysis software for immune sequencing data. Background on the study: The study covered relapsing-remitting, secondary progressive and progressive-relapsing courses of multiple sclerosis.

Trimming cost V 0 bases and J 4 bases, with 12 bases left between them. CDR1 is LGHNT, CDR2 FRNRAP, per germline. The CDR3 spans 15 residues. Included in the TCR beta cDNA libraries were unique molecular identifiers. Input populations of 1 to 10 million T cells gave rise to around 500,000 cDNA molecules. TCRdb called the PCR reads again in MiXCR, with one record for every CDR3 protein. The sample carries a few hundred thousand distinct CDR3 sequences, less than 35% recorded once. The study, taken as a whole, reports: Controls had lower frequencies than patients of five or six TRBV segments, which included TRBV5-6, TRBV5-1 and TRBV20-1. Normalized Chao1 diversity was significantly lower in multiple sclerosis patients than in controls. Batch-mates among the samples co-clustered strongly by F measure.

The gene calls are TRBV12-5 and TRBJ1-2; no clear D gene. This receptor was taken from a girl between 10 and 17 years old with multiple sclerosis. Sequences were obtained from blood. The CDR3 protein is CASGLVPRLTYGYTF. The CDR3 DNA follows: TGTGCTAGTGGTTTGGTACCGAGACTGACCTATGGCTACACCTTC.